This TCR beta chain originates from a study of T cell responses to AZD1222 COVID-19 vaccine. Trimming pared 4 bases from V and 5 bases from J, leaving 14 bases between. The CDR3 length is 14 residues. The V gene's germline CDR1 is LGHDT and CDR2 YNNKEL (reference sequence). Findings and caveats of the study: Clonal diversity was possibly underestimated; the donors were predominantly white British and more often female.

Note on this clone: The antigen is unknown. The sample carries other DNA sequences with the same CDR3.

Whether given at about 4 or about 12 weeks, second doses were pooled. The protocol was immunoSEQ multiplex PCR, while the TCRdb copy is restricted to in-frame clones and leaves out a portion. The sample shows about 130,000 clones, around 90% of them seen only once. The material was peripheral blood, obtained 28 days after the second AZD1222 dose. The TCR originated in an adult who received the AZD1222 COVID-19 vaccine. The rearrangement links TRBV3-1 (or the pseudogene TRBV3-2) to TRBJ2-5, with D perhaps assigned TRBD1 or TRBD2 (6 bases each). CDR3 residues: CASSPRGLGETQYF. CDR3 nucleotide sequence: TGTGCCAGCAGCCCCCGGGGGCTCGGGGAGACCCAGTACTTC.